Detailed here is one T cell receptor beta chain. Original data processing: Reference gene primer amplification gave nucleated cell count estimates. Clones were sequenced by immunoSEQ multiplex PCR, and TCRdb holds only the in-frame ones, with some missing. From that table come the V and J calls and clone size; the DNA was used to work out D and trimming. Of 100,000 or so clones listed, approximately 82% are singletons. The data were taken from a study of blood T cell repertoires in COVID-19. Study as a whole: The United States, Italy and Spain were the sources of the acute and convalescent COVID-19 samples. T cells, B-cell-depleted T cells, or PBMCs supplied cDNA or gDNA.

Germline loops: CDR1 SNHLY, CDR2 FYNNEI. The CDR3 totals 13 residues. Between the trimmed V and J ends, which lost 4 bases and 7 bases, there was a span of 11 bases. Sample: peripheral blood. The V call is TRBV2, the J call TRBJ1-5; D gene uncertain. This sequence was found in a man aged 65 to 85 with active or convalescent COVID-19. CDR3 residues: CASSVTVVQPQHF. The CDR3 DNA reads TGTGCCAGCAGTGTTACGGTTGTGCAGCCCCAGCATTTT.